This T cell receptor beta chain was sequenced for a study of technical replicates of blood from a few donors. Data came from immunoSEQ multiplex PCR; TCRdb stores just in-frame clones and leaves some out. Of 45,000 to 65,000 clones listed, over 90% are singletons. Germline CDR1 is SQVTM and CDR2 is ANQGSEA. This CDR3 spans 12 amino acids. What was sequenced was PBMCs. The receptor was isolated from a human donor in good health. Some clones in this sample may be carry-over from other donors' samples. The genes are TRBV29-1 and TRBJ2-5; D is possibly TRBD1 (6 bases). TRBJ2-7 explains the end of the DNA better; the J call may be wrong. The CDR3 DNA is TGCAGCGTCACCGGGACAACCCACGAGCAGTACTTC. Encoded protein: CSVTGTTHEQYF.